The present entry profiles one T cell receptor beta chain with its context. The target of this receptor is not known. For every CD8+ T cell subset, under 350,000 cells were flow-sorted straight into RLT lysis buffer, and each subset was sorted in triplicate. To exclude memory contaminants, naive CD8+ T cells were stringently defined as CD45RO-CCR7+CD27+CD95-. Using standard density gradient centrifugation, peripheral blood mononuclear cells were isolated from buffy coats. Naive CXCR3-negative and CXCR3-positive CD8+ T cells were flow-sorted on a FACSAria III. An RNeasy Mini Kit was used to extract total RNA from the sorted cells. This sample stems from a study of CXCR3-negative and CXCR3-positive naive CD8 T cells (dated by TCRdb to about 2019). Background on the whole study: In total, 110 million to 150 million TRB reads were obtained, corresponding to roughly 1.5 +/- 0.3 million reads per library. Diversity and physicochemical repertoire analyses covered 11 donors pooled from two independent experiments. TRBV-TRBJ cluster analysis included naive subsets from about five donors and memory cells from 3 donors.

Study-wide conclusions, independent of this receptor: Because surface CD5, which is linked to self-reactivity in mice, was comparable between the naive subsets, TCR interaction strength was also inferred from TRB CDR3 physicochemical properties. Within the same donor, TRBV-TRBJ usage looked similar between naive CXCR3-negative and CXCR3-positive cells, but memory cells had distinct patterns. TRB CDR3s from CXCR3-positive naive cells showed higher hydrophobicity (lower Kidera factor 4), lower energy, and higher strength and volume indices than CXCR3-negative naive cells. CXCR3 expression partially decreased after cryopreservation, so most assays used freshly isolated PBMCs. Repertoire diversity was comparably high in both naive subsets but much lower in memory CD8+ T cells.

The CDR3 starts with the cysteine, ends with the phenylalanine, and has 16 residues. There is no recorded DNA. The sample was run on a NextSeq 550. The Human TCR Profiling Kit (MiLaboratory) was used to make UMI-labeled 5' RACE TRB cDNA libraries. The full amount of extracted RNA was used for cDNA synthesis, and the full amount of resulting cDNA was used for PCR amplification. Libraries were prepared in parallel using an identical number of PCR cycles. In the original analysis: With a requirement of at least two reads per UMI, MIGEC and MiXCR extracted about 49,000 +/- 11,000 unique UMI-labeled TRB cDNA molecules per library. Each library averaged around 42,000 +/- 9,900 functional in-frame TRB CDR3 nucleotide clonotypes without stop codons. After each sample was downsampled to 5000 UMI-labeled TRB molecules, VDJtools was used to calculate diversity metrics such as normalized Shannon-Wiener and Chao1. For the central five CDR3 residues, VDJtools calculated physicochemical properties weighted by clonotype size, namely interaction energy, strength, volume and Kidera factor 4. After reprocessing by TCRdb, each CDR3 protein sequence is one entry, and no DNA is given. The V and J calls shown here were made by TCRdb, not taken from the authors' results. For this sample, the table gives 84,000 or so distinct CDR3 sequences. The ten largest clones add up to around 0.51% of the sample.

Sequenced input: naive CXCR3+ CD8+ T cells from blood. This specimen's cell subset or site label, interpreted: CD45RO-CCR7+CD27+CD95- naive CD8+ T cells expressing CXCR3 (TNR3+). The chain employs TRBV12-3 or TRBV12-4 and TRBJ2-1; the D call from TCRdb, TRBD2, cannot be confirmed without DNA. This TCR was recovered from a human donor in good health. Some clones in this sample may be carry-over from other donors' samples. The CDR3 reads as follows: CASSLLGTDIYNEQFF.